Presented here are 27 T cell receptor beta chains from one specimen sequenced in a study of OX40 agonist ivuxolimab in advanced cancers. The data were produced by immunoSEQ multiplex PCR, yet TCRdb's version contains in-frame clones alone and is incomplete. The sample holds tens of thousands of clones, about four fifths seen once. Sequencing was performed on CD4+ or CD8+ T cells sorted from blood, taken in a trial of the OX40 agonist ivuxolimab. All receptors derive from an adult with an advanced solid tumor such as melanoma, head and neck, liver or kidney cancer.

This rearrangement joins TRBV13 to TRBJ2-1, with unresolved D. Trimming removed 11 bases from V and 6 bases from J, with 14 bases in between. Germline V gene lookup returns CDR1 PRHDT and CDR2 FYEKMQ (reference sequence). CDR3 length: 12 residues. The DNA of the CDR3 is TGTGCCGCCGCTGGCGCCTCCAATGAGCAGTTCTTC. Translating gives CAAAGASNEQFF.

On this clone itself: The junction departs from germline at one end; a sequencing error may be responsible. Other DNA sequences in the same sample also yield this CDR3. This chain uses TRBV5-8 with TRBJ1-2; D not resolved. This CDR3 region has 16 residues. Germline V CDR1 and CDR2: SGHTS, YDEGEE. CDR3 DNA: TGTGCCAGCAGCTTCGTCATCCTACGAGCTAATTATGGCTACACCTTC. Amino acid sequence: CASSFVILRANYGYTF.

The gene calls are TRBV29-1 and TRBJ1-2; no clear D gene. V was pared by 1 base and J by 1 base, with 10 bases between. This CDR3 has 14 amino acids. Germline V CDR1 and CDR2: SQVTM, ANQGSEA. CDR3 sequence (DNA): TGCAGCGTTGAAGGAGTGGGCGGTAACTATGGCTACACCTTC. It translates to CSVEGVGGNYGYTF.

The chain employs TRBV4-1 and TRBJ2-7; 9 nucleotides line up with TRBD2. V was clipped by 0 bases and J by 5 bases; unmatched bases: 14. The CDR3 is 18 residues long. Germline CDR1 is MGHRA and CDR2 is YSYEKL. DNA for the CDR3: TGCGCCAGCAGCCAAGATTCGGATTGGGCTAGCGGGGCTGACGAGCAGTACTTC. As protein: CASSQDSDWASGADEQYF.

The gene calls are TRBV5-1 and TRBJ2-1; TRBD1 matches at 7 bases. The CDR3 contains 16 residues. J gave up 0 bases and V 5 bases, and 8 bases lay outside the gene matches. CDR1 SGHRS and CDR2 YFSETQ come from the germline V gene. The CDR3 is CASRSQGVGSYNEQFF. The DNA of the CDR3 is TGCGCCAGCAGGTCTCAGGGGGTCGGCTCCTACAATGAGCAGTTCTTC.

The rearrangement uses TRBV30 and TRBJ2-7; 8 nucleotides agree with TRBD2. The CDR3 covers 14 residues. The J segment lost 2 bases and the V segment lost 3 bases, leaving 6 bases of the junction unmatched. Germline V gives CDR1 GTSNPN, CDR2 SVGIG (reference sequence). CDR3: CAWRVAGPTYEQYF. CDR3 sequence (DNA): TGTGCCTGGAGGGTAGCGGGACCTACCTACGAGCAGTACTTC.

The rearrangement joins TRBV19 to TRBJ2-1, with D tentatively TRBD1 (6 bases). CDR3 size: 13 residues. Per germline, CDR1 LNHDA and CDR2 SQIVND (reference sequence). Trimming removed 7 bases from V and 5 bases from J, with 12 bases in between. Here the CDR3 DNA reads TGTGCCAGTAAGTGGGGGCCGGACAATGAGCAGTTCTTC. Amino acid sequence: CASKWGPDNEQFF.

The rearrangement links TRBV7-8 to TRBJ1-2; 7 bases map to TRBD1. The germline V gene encodes CDR1 SGHVS and CDR2 FQNEAQ. Unmatched junction bases numbered 2, after V lost 5 bases and J lost 5 bases. The CDR3 loop spans 12 amino acids. The CDR3 DNA is TGTGCCAGCAGCCCGACAGGGTATGGCTACACCTTC. Its translation is CASSPTGYGYTF.

The chain combines TRBV7-3 with TRBJ2-7; D perhaps matches TRBD2 (6 bases). The CDR3 sequence is 15 residues long. V lost 1 base, J lost 3 bases, and 13 bases lay in between. Per germline, CDR1 SGHTA and CDR2 FQGTGA. CDR3: CASSLNAGSGYEQYF. CDR3 nucleotide sequence: TGTGCCAGCAGCTTAAATGCGGGAAGTGGCTACGAGCAGTACTTC.

The CDR3 DNA reads as TGTGCCAGCAGCCAAGAGAAAATGCGCAGGTCCAGGAACACTGAAGCTTTCTTT. Translated, it gives CASSQEKMRRSRNTEAFF. The chain couples TRBV14 to TRBJ1-1; D remains ambiguous. With 0 bases removed from V and 1 base from J, the gap between germline ends came to 18 bases. The CDR3 runs to 18 residues. CDR1 is SGHDN, CDR2 FVKESK, per germline.

The chain couples TRBV19 to TRBJ1-1, with D possibly matching TRBD1 (5 bases). CDR3 length equals 14 residues. Germline V lookup: CDR1 LNHDA, CDR2 SQIVND (reference sequence). V dropped 5 bases and J dropped 3 bases, with 13 bases sitting between them. This chain's CDR3 is CASSVVIRDTEAFF. The DNA of the CDR3 is TGTGCCAGTAGTGTGGTTATCAGGGACACTGAAGCTTTCTTT.

The chain links TRBV7-9 to TRBJ1-1; no clear D. Germline CDR1 and CDR2: SEHNR and FQNEAQ (reference sequence). The CDR3 has 12 residues. V gave up 4 bases and J gave up 7 bases, with 10 bases separating them. The CDR3 sequence: CASSYWTGEAFF. CDR3 nucleotide sequence: TGTGCCAGCAGCTATTGGACGGGTGAAGCTTTCTTT.

The table lists this clone with a count of one. The rearrangement joins TRBV13 to TRBJ2-2; 7 positions match TRBD2. The germline V gene encodes CDR1 PRHDT and CDR2 FYEKMQ (reference sequence). With V trimmed by 7 bases and J by 3 bases, 5 bases remained unmatched. This CDR3 is built from 14 residues. The CDR3 here is CASTPGGYTGELFF. In DNA, the CDR3 is TGTGCCAGCACCCCGGGGGGATACACCGGGGAGCTGTTTTTT.

This clone turned up a few times. The CDR3: CASSQVGEPSYEQYF. CDR3 bases: TGTGCCAGCAGCCAAGTTGGCGAACCGTCCTACGAGCAGTACTTC. The gene calls are TRBV14 and TRBJ2-7; D is undetermined. Germline V gene lookup returns CDR1 SGHDN and CDR2 FVKESK. The CDR3 length is 15 residues. Deletions cut 1 base from V and 1 base from J, with 11 bases between.

To note about this clone: One end of the junction is discordant with germline, which a read error may explain. This chain uses TRBV11-2 with TRBJ2-1; a weak D match, TRBD2 (6 bases). CDR1 and CDR2 (germline): SGHAT, FQNNGV. There are 13 residues in the CDR3. The CDR3 nucleotides read TGTGCCAGCAGCTTAGTTAGTGAACCCGGAGGGATCTTC. Translating it yields CASSLVSEPGGIF.

CDR3 region: CASSLGGGRADTQYF. CDR3 nucleotide sequence: TGTGCCAGCAGCTTAGGTGGTGGGCGCGCAGATACGCAGTATTTT. This chain joins TRBV11-2 and TRBJ2-3; D remains unclear. CDR1 SGHAT and CDR2 FQNNGV come from the germline V gene. The CDR3 sequence is 15 residues long. V lost 1 base, J lost 4 bases, and 12 bases lay in between.

The rearrangement links TRBV6-1 to TRBJ2-3; the match to TRBD1 covers 7 bases. This CDR3 region has 14 residues. V lost 3 bases, J lost 5 bases, and 5 bases stayed unmatched. The germline V gene has CDR1 MNHNS and CDR2 SASEGT. The CDR3 spells CASSDDRAGDTQYF. Written as DNA, the CDR3 is TGTGCCAGCAGTGATGACAGGGCAGGAGATACGCAGTATTTT.

The rearrangement joins TRBV7-6 to TRBJ2-1; 11 bases map to TRBD2. Germline loops: CDR1 SGHVS, CDR2 FNYEAQ. CDR3 length: 16 residues. V lost 3 bases, J lost 3 bases, and 4 bases stayed unmatched. CDR3 nucleotide sequence: TGTGCCAGCAGCTTCCAACTAGCGGGAGTCTACAATGAGCAGTTCTTC. Protein: CASSFQLAGVYNEQFF. The full variable domain, its missing parts supplied by reference TRBV7-6 and TRBJ2-1, is GAGVSQSPRYKVTKRGQDVALRCDPISGHVSLYWYRQALGQGPEFLTYFNYEAQQDKSGLPNDRFSAERPEGSISTLTIQRTEQRDSAMYRCASSFQLAGVYNEQFFGPGTRLTVL.

V gene TRBV27 combines with J gene TRBJ2-5, with 9 bases aligning to TRBD1. The germline V gene has CDR1 MNHEY and CDR2 SMNVEV (reference sequence). The CDR3 runs to 16 residues. J was trimmed by 2 bases and V by 4 bases; bases with no gene match: 8. In DNA form, the CDR3 reads TGTGCCAGCAGTTCACAGGGGGCCCAGATACAAGAGACCCAGTACTTC. This gives the protein CASSSQGAQIQETQYF.

The rearrangement joins TRBV2 to TRBJ2-2; 7 bases are shared with TRBD1. The germline V gene has CDR1 SNHLY and CDR2 FYNNEI. V shed 3 bases and J 3 bases; nucleotides not matched to a gene: 7. The CDR3 loop spans 16 amino acids. The DNA of the CDR3 is TGTGCCAGCAGTGACCCAGGGGGACCGGACACCGGGGAGCTGTTTTTT. Translated: CASSDPGGPDTGELFF.

The genes are TRBV7-9 and TRBJ2-1; 8 nucleotides align to TRBD1. J gave up 6 bases and V 5 bases, and 15 bases lay outside the gene matches. Germline values: CDR1 SEHNR, CDR2 FQNEAQ (reference sequence). This CDR3 spans 17 amino acids. The CDR3 sequence: CASSRIPGQGMGNEQFF. The DNA of the CDR3 is TGTGCCAGCAGCAGAATCCCAGGACAGGGTATGGGCAATGAGCAGTTCTTC.

V is TRBV6-6 and J is TRBJ2-7, with 7 bases matching TRBD2. This CDR3 is 14 amino acids long. Germline CDR1 is MNHNY and CDR2 is SVGAGI (reference sequence). Trimming cost V 7 bases and J 0 bases; bases outside gene matches: 6. The CDR3 nucleotides are TGTGCCAGCACCAGAGCGGGAAGCTCCTACGAGCAGTACTTC. This encodes CASTRAGSSYEQYF.

The V call is TRBV6-5, the J call TRBJ2-7; 12 bases are shared with TRBD2. The CDR3 sequence is 15 residues long. J lost 2 bases, V lost 5 bases, and 4 bases had no gene match. CDR1 and CDR2 (germline): MNHEY, SVGAGI. The CDR3 loop reads CASSQLAGGPYEQYF. In DNA, the CDR3 is TGTGCCAGCAGTCAACTAGCGGGAGGCCCCTACGAGCAGTACTTC.

The chain joins TRBV9 to TRBJ2-5, with TRBD2 matching 7 bases. The V and J ends lost 0 bases and 1 base, in that order; junction bases with no gene match: 3. The CDR3 length is 15 residues. Germline CDR1 is SGDLS and CDR2 is YYNGEE. This chain's CDR3 is CASSVVASGQETQYF. The CDR3 nucleotides read TGTGCCAGCAGCGTAGTGGCTAGCGGCCAAGAGACCCAGTACTTC.

This clone was seen a single time. The chain is built from TRBV30 and TRBJ2-7; 10 bases fit TRBD1. V lost 2 bases to trimming and J lost 1 base; unmatched junction nucleotides: 8. Germline lookup yields CDR1 GTSNPN and CDR2 SVGIG (reference sequence). CDR3 length: 16 residues. As DNA, the CDR3 is TGTGCCTGGAGTCCAAAACCGGGACAGGGGTCCTACGAGCAGTACTTC. Amino acids: CAWSPKPGQGSYEQYF.

The chain uses TRBV4-3 and TRBJ1-1; D remains ambiguous. CDR3 length: 14 amino acids. Germline CDR1 reads LGHNA; CDR2 reads YSLEER. The V end was cut by 1 base, the J end by 1 base, with 7 bases between. The CDR3 DNA follows: TGCGCCAGCAGCCAAGGATTGGGGAACACTGAAGCTTTCTTT. Protein: CASSQGLGNTEAFF.

This chain connects TRBV19 to TRBJ2-7; no reliable D call. This CDR3 is 16 amino acids long. V was clipped by 5 bases and J by 0 bases, with 17 bases between them. Germline V gene data show CDR1 as LNHDA and CDR2 as SQIVND (reference sequence). The CDR3 DNA sequence: TGTGCCAGTAGTTGGTCCGCGGACCTACTCTCCTACGAGCAGTACTTC. Its protein product is CASSWSADLLSYEQYF.